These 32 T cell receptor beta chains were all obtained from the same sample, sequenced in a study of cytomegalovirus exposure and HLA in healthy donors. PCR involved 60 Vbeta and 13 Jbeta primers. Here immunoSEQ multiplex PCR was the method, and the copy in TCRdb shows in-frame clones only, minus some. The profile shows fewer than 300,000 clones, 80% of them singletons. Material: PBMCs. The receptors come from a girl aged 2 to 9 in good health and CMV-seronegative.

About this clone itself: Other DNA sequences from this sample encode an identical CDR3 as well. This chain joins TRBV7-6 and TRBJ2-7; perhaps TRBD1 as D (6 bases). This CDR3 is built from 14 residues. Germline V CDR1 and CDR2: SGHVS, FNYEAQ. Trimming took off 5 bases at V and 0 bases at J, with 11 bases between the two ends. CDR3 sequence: CASSPRTDSYEQYF. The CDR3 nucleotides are TGTGCCAGCAGCCCTCGGACAGACTCCTACGAGCAGTACTTC.

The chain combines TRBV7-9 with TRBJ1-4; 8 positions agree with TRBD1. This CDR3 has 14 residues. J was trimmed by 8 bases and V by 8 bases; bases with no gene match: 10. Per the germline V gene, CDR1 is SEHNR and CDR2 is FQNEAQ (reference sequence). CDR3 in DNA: TGTGCCAGCTCACGGACAGGGTGGGACGAAAAACTGTTTTTT. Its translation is CASSRTGWDEKLFF.

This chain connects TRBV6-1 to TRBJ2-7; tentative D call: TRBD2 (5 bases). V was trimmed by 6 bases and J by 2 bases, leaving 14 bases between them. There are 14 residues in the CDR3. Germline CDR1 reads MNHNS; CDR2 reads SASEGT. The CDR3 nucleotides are TGTGCCAGCAGGGACCGGGAAGTACCCTACGAGCAGTACTTC. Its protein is CASRDREVPYEQYF.

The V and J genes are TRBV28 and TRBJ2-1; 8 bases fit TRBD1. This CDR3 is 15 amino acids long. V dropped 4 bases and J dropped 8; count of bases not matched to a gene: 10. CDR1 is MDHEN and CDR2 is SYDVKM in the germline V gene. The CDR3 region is CASSSPGTGLHEQFF. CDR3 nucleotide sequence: TGTGCCAGCAGTTCTCCCGGGACAGGTCTACATGAGCAGTTCTTC.

The CDR3 DNA follows: TGTGCCAGCTACAATCCCCGGACTTCCTACGAGCAGTACTTC. Its protein is CASYNPRTSYEQYF. V gene TRBV28 combines with J gene TRBJ2-7; perhaps TRBD2 as D (5 bases). The CDR3 totals 14 residues. The V end was cut by 8 bases, the J end by 1 base, with 15 bases between. Germline lookup yields CDR1 MDHEN and CDR2 SYDVKM.

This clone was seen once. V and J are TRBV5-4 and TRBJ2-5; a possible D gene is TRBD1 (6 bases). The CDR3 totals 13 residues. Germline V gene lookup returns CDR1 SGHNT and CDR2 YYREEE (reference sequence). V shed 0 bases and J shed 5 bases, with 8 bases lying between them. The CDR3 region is CASSLVQGETQYF. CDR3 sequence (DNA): TGTGCCAGCAGCTTGGTCCAGGGGGAGACCCAGTACTTC. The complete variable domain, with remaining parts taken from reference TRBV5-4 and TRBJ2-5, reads ETGVTQSPTHLIKTRGQQVTLRCSSQSGHNTVSWYQQALGQGPQFIFQYYREEENGRGNFPPRFSGLQFPNYSSELNVNALELDDSALYLCASSLVQGETQYFGPGTRLLVL.

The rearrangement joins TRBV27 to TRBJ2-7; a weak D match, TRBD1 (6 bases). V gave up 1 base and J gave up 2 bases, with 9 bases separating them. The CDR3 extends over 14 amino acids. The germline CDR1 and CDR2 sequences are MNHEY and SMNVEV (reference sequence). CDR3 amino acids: CASSLLPGAYEQYF. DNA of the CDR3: TGTGCCAGCAGTTTATTGCCAGGGGCCTACGAGCAGTACTTC.

In DNA, the CDR3 is TGTGCCAGCAGTTACGGCTACAGCCCATCTCTCGAGCAGTACTTC. Translation: CASSYGYSPSLEQYF. The gene calls are TRBV6-5 and TRBJ2-7, with D hard to call. The CDR3 has 15 residues. V lost 2 bases to trimming and J lost 6 bases, with 17 bases between them. Germline loops: CDR1 MNHEY, CDR2 SVGAGI.

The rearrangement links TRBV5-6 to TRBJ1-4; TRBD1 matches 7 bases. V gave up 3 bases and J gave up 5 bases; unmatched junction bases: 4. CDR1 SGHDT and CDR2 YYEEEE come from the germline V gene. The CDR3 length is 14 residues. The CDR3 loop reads CASSSGQRNEKLFF. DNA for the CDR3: TGTGCCAGCAGCTCGGGACAGAGGAATGAAAAACTGTTTTTT.

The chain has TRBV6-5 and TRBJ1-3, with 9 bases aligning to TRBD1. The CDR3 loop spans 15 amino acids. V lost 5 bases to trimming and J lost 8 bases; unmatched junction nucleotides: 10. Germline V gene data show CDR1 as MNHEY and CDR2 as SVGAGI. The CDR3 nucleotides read TGTGCCAGCAGTACCCAGGACAGGGGTTATGACACCATATATTTT. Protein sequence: CASSTQDRGYDTIYF.

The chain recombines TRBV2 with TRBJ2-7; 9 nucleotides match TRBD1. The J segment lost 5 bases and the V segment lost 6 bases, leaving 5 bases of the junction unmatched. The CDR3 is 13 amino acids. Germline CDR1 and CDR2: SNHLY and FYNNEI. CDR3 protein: CASRVTGGDEQYF. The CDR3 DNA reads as TGTGCCAGCAGAGTGACAGGGGGGGACGAGCAGTACTTC.

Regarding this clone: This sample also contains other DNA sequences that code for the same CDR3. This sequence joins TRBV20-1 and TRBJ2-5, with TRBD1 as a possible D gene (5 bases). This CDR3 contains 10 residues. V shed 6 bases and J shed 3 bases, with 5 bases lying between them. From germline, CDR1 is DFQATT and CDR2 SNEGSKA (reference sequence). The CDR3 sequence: CSAREETQYF. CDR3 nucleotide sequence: TGCAGTGCCAGGGAAGAGACCCAGTACTTC.

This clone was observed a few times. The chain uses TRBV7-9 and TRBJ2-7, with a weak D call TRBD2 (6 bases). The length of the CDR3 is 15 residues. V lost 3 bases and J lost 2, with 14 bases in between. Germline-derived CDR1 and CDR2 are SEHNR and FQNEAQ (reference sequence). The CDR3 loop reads CASSLGRNPTYEQYF. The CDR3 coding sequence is TGTGCCAGCAGCTTGGGGAGGAATCCTACCTACGAGCAGTACTTC.

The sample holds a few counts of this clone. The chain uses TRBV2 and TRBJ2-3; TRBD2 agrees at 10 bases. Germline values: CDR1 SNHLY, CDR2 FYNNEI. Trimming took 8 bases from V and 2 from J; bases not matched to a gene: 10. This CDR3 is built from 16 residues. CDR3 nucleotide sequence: TGTGCCAGCTCCCAGAGCGGGGGGGGTGCCACAGATACGCAGTATTTT. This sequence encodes CASSQSGGGATDTQYF.

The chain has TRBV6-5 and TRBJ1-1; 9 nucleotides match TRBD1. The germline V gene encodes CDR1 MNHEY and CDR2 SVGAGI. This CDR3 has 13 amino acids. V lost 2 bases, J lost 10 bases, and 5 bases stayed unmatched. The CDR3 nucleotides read TGTGCCAGCAGTTACAGGGACAGGGACTCAGCTTTCTTT. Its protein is CASSYRDRDSAFF.

The CDR3 DNA reads TGTGCCAGCAGCATAACAGGGGATTCACCCCTCCACTTT. This encodes CASSITGDSPLHF. This chain uses TRBV9 with TRBJ1-6, with 7 positions matching TRBD1. This CDR3 region has 13 residues. The germline gives CDR1 SGDLS, CDR2 YYNGEE. The V segment lost 4 bases and the J segment 8 bases; nucleotides outside the gene matches: 3.

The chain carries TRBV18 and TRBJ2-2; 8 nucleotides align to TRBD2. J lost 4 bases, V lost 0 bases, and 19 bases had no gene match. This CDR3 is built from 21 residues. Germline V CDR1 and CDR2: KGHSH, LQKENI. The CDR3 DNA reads TGTGCCAGCTCACCACCGTCGGCTATTCAGGGACTAGAGGGTCGCACCGGGGAGCTGTTTTTT. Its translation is CASSPPSAIQGLEGRTGELFF.

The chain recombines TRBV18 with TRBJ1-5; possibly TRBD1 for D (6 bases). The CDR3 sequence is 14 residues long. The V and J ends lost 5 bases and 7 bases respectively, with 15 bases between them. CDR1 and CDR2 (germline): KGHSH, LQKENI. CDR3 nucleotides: TGTGCCAGCTCAACTACATCAGGGGTCCAGCCCCAGCATTTT. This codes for CASSTTSGVQPQHF.

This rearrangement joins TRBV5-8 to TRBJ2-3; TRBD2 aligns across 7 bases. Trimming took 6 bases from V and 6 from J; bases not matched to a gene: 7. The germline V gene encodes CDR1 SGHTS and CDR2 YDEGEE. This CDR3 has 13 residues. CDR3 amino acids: CASTRLAGDTQYF. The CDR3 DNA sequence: TGTGCCAGCACCCGACTAGCCGGGGATACGCAGTATTTT.

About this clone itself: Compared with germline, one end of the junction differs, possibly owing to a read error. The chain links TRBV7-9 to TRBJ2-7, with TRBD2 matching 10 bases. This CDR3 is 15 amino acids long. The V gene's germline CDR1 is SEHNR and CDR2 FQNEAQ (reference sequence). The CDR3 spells CSSSYKAGGVYEQYF. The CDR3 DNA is TGTTCCAGCAGCTACAAAGCGGGAGGGGTTTACGAGCAGTACTTC.

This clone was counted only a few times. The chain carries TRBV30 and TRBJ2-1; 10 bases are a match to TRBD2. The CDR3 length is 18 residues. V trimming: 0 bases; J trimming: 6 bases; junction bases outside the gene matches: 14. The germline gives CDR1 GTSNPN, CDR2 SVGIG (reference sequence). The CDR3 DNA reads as TGTGCCTGGAGTGTAAATGGTGAAGGGAGCGGGAGGGCCAATGAGCAGTTCTTC. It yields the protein CAWSVNGEGSGRANEQFF.

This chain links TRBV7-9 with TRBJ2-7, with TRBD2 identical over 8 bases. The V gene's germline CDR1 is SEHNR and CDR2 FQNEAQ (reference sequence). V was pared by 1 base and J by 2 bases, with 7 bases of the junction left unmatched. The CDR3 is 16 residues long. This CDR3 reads CASSLVGLAGPYEQYF. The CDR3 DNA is TGTGCCAGCAGCTTAGTAGGCCTAGCGGGCCCCTACGAGCAGTACTTC.

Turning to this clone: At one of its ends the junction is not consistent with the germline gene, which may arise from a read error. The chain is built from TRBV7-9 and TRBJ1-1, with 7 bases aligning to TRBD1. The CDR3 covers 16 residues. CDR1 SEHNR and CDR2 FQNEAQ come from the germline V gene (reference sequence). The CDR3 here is CSSSHPRGRMNTEAFF. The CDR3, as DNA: TGTTCCAGCAGCCACCCGAGGGGGCGGATGAACACTGAAGCTTTCTTT.

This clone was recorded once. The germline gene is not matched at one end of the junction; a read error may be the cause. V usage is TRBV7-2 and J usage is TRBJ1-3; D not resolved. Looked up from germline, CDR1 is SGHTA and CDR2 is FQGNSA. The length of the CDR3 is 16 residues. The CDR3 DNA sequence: TGTGCCAGCAGCCTCGGCGAGGTCAAGTTAGGAAACGCCATATATTTT. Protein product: CASSLGEVKLGNAIYF.

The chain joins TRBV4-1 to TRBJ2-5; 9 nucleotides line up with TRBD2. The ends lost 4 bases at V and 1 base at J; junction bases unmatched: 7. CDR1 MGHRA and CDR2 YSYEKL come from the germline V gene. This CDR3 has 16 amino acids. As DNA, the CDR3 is TGCGCCAGCAGCCTCCGACTAGCGGTCACCCAAGAGACCCAGTACTTC. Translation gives CASSLRLAVTQETQYF.

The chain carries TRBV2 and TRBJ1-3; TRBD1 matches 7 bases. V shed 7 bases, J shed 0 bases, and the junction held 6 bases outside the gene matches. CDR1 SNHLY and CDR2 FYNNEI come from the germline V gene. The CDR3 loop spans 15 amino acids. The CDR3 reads CASMLTGSSGNTIYF. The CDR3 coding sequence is TGTGCCAGCATGCTGACAGGGAGCTCTGGAAACACCATATATTTT. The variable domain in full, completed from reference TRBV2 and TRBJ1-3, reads EPEVTQTPSHQVTQMGQEVILRCVPISNHLYFYWYRQILGQKVEFLVSFYNNEISEKSEIFDDQFSVERPDGSNFTLKIRSTKLEDSAMYFCASMLTGSSGNTIYFGEGSWLTVV.

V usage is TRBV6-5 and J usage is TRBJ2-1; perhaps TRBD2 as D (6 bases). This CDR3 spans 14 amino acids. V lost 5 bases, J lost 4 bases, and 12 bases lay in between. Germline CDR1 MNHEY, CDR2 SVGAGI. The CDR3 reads CASSGVRGYNEQFF. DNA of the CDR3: TGTGCCAGCAGTGGGGTGCGGGGATACAATGAGCAGTTCTTC.

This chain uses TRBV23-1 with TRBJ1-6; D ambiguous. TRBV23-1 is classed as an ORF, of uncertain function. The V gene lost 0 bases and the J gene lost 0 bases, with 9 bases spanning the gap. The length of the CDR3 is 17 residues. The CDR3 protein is CASSQSGESSYNSPLHF. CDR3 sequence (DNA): TGCGCCAGCAGTCAATCCGGAGAAAGCTCCTATAATTCACCCCTCCACTTT.

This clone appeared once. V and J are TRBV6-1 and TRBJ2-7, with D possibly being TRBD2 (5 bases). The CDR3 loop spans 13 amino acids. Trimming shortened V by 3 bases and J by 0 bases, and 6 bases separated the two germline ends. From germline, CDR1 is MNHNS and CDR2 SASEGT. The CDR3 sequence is CASSDGVSYEQYF. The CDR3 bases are TGTGCCAGCAGTGACGGGGTCTCCTACGAGCAGTACTTC.

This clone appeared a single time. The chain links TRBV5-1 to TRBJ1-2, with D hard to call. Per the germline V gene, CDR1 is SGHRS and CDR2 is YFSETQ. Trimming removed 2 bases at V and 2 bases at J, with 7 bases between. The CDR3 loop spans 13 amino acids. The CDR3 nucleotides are TGCGCCAGCAGCTTTGCAGAAAACTATGGCTACACCTTC. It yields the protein CASSFAENYGYTF. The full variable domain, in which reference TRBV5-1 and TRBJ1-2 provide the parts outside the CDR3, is KAGVTQTPRYLIKTRGQQVTLSCSPISGHRSVSWYQQTPGQGLQFLFEYFSETQRNKGNFPGRFSGRQFSNSRSEMNVSTLELGDSALYLCASSFAENYGYTFGSGTRLTVV.

The CDR3 region is CASSYPGQGARPGVKNIQYF. Here the CDR3 DNA reads TGTGCCAGCAGTTACCCGGGACAGGGGGCGCGCCCGGGAGTCAAAAACATTCAGTACTTC. The J gene is TRBJ2-4, the V gene TRBV2; 12 bases agree with TRBD1. CDR1 and CDR2 from the germline V gene are SNHLY and FYNNEI. V was clipped by 5 bases and J by 3 bases; unmatched bases: 17. This CDR3 region has 20 residues.

The CDR3 here is CASSLVGAGGRESDTQYF. Written as DNA, the CDR3 is TGTGCCAGCAGCTTAGTCGGAGCGGGGGGCAGGGAATCAGATACGCAGTATTTT. The chain combines TRBV7-9 with TRBJ2-3; 9 nucleotides agree with TRBD2. Germline assignment: CDR1 SEHNR and CDR2 FQNEAQ (reference sequence). The trim removed 1 base at V and 4 bases at J, leaving 12 bases unmatched. The CDR3 sequence is 18 residues long.